Below are 6 T cell receptor beta chains sequenced from a single sample in a study of PD-1 blockade in mismatch repair-deficient tumors. Repertoires were generated with immunoSEQ multiplex PCR, while TCRdb's copy carries only in-frame clones and drops some. The data contain some 110,000 clones, about three quarters of them singletons. The input for sequencing was peripheral blood, taken roughly 60 weeks after starting pembrolizumab. The receptors shown here come from an adult with mismatch repair-deficient cancer.

V and J are TRBV18 and TRBJ1-2; 10 bases align to TRBD1. The ends lost 0 bases at V and 7 bases at J; junction bases unmatched: 8. The germline gives CDR1 KGHSH, CDR2 LQKENI. The CDR3 is 16 amino acids. The CDR3 DNA follows: TGTGCCAGCTCACCACCGTTTGTGACAGGGGGCCTTGGCTACACCTTC. This translates into CASSPPFVTGGLGYTF.

V usage is TRBV29-1 and J usage is TRBJ2-7, with 7 bases identical to TRBD2. With V trimmed by 4 bases and J by 5 bases, 5 bases remained unmatched. Germline CDR1 is SQVTM and CDR2 is ANQGSEA. This CDR3 has 12 residues. CDR3 protein: CSVGGGKNEQYF. In DNA, the CDR3 is TGCAGCGTTGGGGGAGGGAAGAACGAGCAGTACTTC.

V usage is TRBV9 and J usage is TRBJ2-3; 10 bases fit TRBD2. The V gene's germline CDR1 is SGDLS and CDR2 YYNGEE. V trimming: 2 bases; J trimming: 1 base; junction bases outside the gene matches: 4. The CDR3 has 16 amino acids. CDR3 amino acids: CASSVAGTSGTDTQYF. The CDR3 DNA reads TGTGCCAGCAGCGTGGCCGGGACTAGCGGCACAGATACGCAGTATTTT.

A single count supports this clone. The chain employs TRBV30 and TRBJ1-2, with TRBD1 matching 9 bases. The CDR3 has 13 amino acids. Germline V gene lookup returns CDR1 GTSNPN and CDR2 SVGIG (reference sequence). After removal of 0 bases from V and 14 bases from J, the junction contained 10 bases not matched to a gene. Here the CDR3 reads CAWSVGDRAIGTF. CDR3 bases: TGTGCCTGGAGTGTAGGGGACAGGGCGATAGGGACCTTC.

The gene calls are TRBV18 and TRBJ2-1, with 10 nucleotides matching TRBD2. The CDR3 is 15 amino acids. Germline trimming cut 4 bases from V and 6 bases from J; bases unmatched to any gene: 6. Germline loops: CDR1 KGHSH, CDR2 LQKENI. CDR3 sequence reads: CASSLGGLAPNEQFF. CDR3 bases: TGTGCCAGCTCACTCGGGGGACTAGCGCCCAATGAGCAGTTCTTC.

The chain joins TRBV13 to TRBJ2-7; 7 positions match TRBD1. Germline lookup yields CDR1 PRHDT and CDR2 FYEKMQ (reference sequence). The J segment lost 1 base and the V segment lost 4 bases, leaving 7 bases of the junction unmatched. This CDR3 has 15 residues. CDR3 in DNA: TGTGCCAGCAGCTGGGGGACAGACGGTTCCTACGAGCAGTACTTC. Translation: CASSWGTDGSYEQYF.